This T cell receptor (beta chain) is drawn from a study of Ad26.COV2.S vaccination and SARS-CoV-2 variants. The wider study: Donor had been placed in the Ad26.COV2.S arm of the COV1001 trial.

V was cut by 5 bases and J by 7 bases, with 11 bases left in between. There are 13 residues in the CDR3. In germline, CDR1 is MNHEY, CDR2 SVGEGT. TCRdb keeps only in-frame clones here, not all; method: immunoSEQ multiplex PCR. The data hold about 350,000 clones, with more than 75% observed a single time. As for treatment: approximately 18 received Ad26.COV2.S at low or high dose, single or two shots; five or six received placebo; per-sample allocation not given. After the first vaccine or placebo injection, samples were drawn on day 63. What was given as vaccine was an Ad26 vector encoding Wuhan-strain SARS-CoV-2 spike.

The sequencing used peripheral blood, collected in a trial of Ad26.COV2.S vaccine versus placebo. This TCR was recovered from a person between 18 and 59 years old who received the Ad26.COV2.S COVID-19 vaccine or a placebo. J is TRBJ1-4 and V is TRBV6-2 or TRBV6-3; no reliable D call. CDR3 sequence: CASSRYDGEKLFF. DNA for the CDR3: TGTGCCAGCAGTCGGTACGACGGTGAAAAACTGTTTTTT.